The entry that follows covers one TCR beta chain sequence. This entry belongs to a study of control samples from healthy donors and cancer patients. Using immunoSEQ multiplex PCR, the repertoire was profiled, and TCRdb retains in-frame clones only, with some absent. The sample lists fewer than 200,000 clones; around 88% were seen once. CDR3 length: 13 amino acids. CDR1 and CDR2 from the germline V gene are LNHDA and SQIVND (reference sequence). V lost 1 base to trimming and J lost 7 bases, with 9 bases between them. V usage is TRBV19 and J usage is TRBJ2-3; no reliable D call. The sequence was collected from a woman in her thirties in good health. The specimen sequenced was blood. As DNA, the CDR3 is TGTGCCAGTAGTATAGGTGAAACCTATACGCAGTATTTT. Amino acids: CASSIGETYTQYF.